The source of this T cell receptor beta chain is a study of T cells in Graves' hyperthyroidism and ophthalmopathy. Findings and limits, study-wide: It was a median approximately 7.1 months before onset that the model predicted ophthalmopathy. Ophthalmopathy could be told apart from stable hyperthyroidism with a 13 V-J model.

This clonotype was counted many times. Its antigen remains unknown. The germline gives CDR1 SNHLY, CDR2 FYNNEI. Trimming took 7 bases from V and 6 from J; bases not matched to a gene: 7. The CDR3 is made up of 13 amino acids. Using RNA transcripts as the source, TCR beta CDR3 regions were amplified. First-round RT-PCR targeting the TCR CDR3 was performed with the HTBI primer set. From the multiplex PCR reads, TCRdb called clonotypes with MiXCR, one entry per CDR3 protein. The table has 450,000 to 700,000 distinct CDR3 sequences, 40% to 55% seen once. The rearrangement links TRBV2 to TRBJ2-7; 9 bases are a match to TRBD1. This clonotype was obtained from an adult woman with Graves' disease, either hyperthyroidism or ophthalmopathy (not recorded which). Sequencing was carried out using peripheral blood or thyroid tissue (not recorded which). The CDR3 is CASMGGTGFEQYF. In DNA form, the CDR3 reads TGTGCCAGCATGGGGGGGACAGGGTTCGAGCAGTACTTC.